These 21 T cell receptor beta chains came from one sample sequenced in a study of blood T cell repertoires in COVID-19. The repertoire was sequenced with immunoSEQ multiplex PCR; TCRdb's copy has only in-frame clones and lacks some. The table has 200,000 to 300,000 clones, over 90% seen once. Sequencing was carried out using peripheral blood. Every receptor here comes from a man aged 25 to 40 with COVID-19, enrolled during active disease.

Note on this clone: Other nucleotide sequences from this sample produce the same CDR3. The chain couples TRBV18 to TRBJ2-5; D call uncertain. The CDR3 has 12 amino acids. V lost 2 bases and J lost 3, with 4 bases in between. CDR1 KGHSH and CDR2 LQKENI come from the germline V gene. This CDR3 reads CASSPAEETQYF. The DNA for the CDR3 is TGTGCCAGCTCACCAGCAGAAGAGACCCAGTACTTC. Drawing the rest from reference TRBV18 and TRBJ2-5, the complete variable domain is NAGVMQNPRHLVRRRGQEARLRCSPMKGHSHVYWYRQLPEEGLKFMVYLQKENIIDESGMPKERFSAEFPKEGPSILRIQQVVRGDSAAYFCASSPAEETQYFGPGTRLLVL.

This clone was counted a single time. V is TRBV7-9 and J is TRBJ1-2; D is undetermined. Germline V CDR1 and CDR2: SEHNR, FQNEAQ (reference sequence). Trimming took off 5 bases at V and 7 bases at J, with 11 bases between the two ends. This CDR3 spans 12 amino acids. CDR3 DNA: TGTGCCAGCAGCCCCGGGAGTGGTGGCTACACCTTC. Protein sequence: CASSPGSGGYTF.

CDR3 in DNA: TGTGCCAGCAGAGGAGCCGGGACAGGGGAATCGGATCAGCCCCAGCATTTT. Protein product: CASRGAGTGESDQPQHF. The chain uses TRBV2 and TRBJ1-5; 10 bases are a match to TRBD1. Germline assignment: CDR1 SNHLY and CDR2 FYNNEI. With 6 bases clipped from V and 5 bases from J, the junction kept 13 bases outside the gene matches. CDR3 length equals 17 residues.

The chain joins TRBV24-1 to TRBJ2-5, with D possibly TRBD1 on 6 matching bases. Looked up from germline, CDR1 is KGHDR and CDR2 is SFDVKD. This CDR3 region has 14 residues. Trimming took off 3 bases at V and 5 bases at J, with 12 bases between the two ends. CDR3 loop: CATSDPGAGETQYF. In nucleotides, the CDR3 is TGTGCCACCAGTGATCCAGGGGCAGGCGAGACCCAGTACTTC.

This rearrangement joins TRBV11-2 to TRBJ1-1, with a weak D call TRBD1 (5 bases). Germline CDR1 and CDR2: SGHAT and FQNNGV. This CDR3 is 16 amino acids long. The ends were cut back, 1 base at V and 4 bases at J, with 16 bases in the middle. The CDR3 bases are TGTGCCAGCAGCTTAGCCCCAGGGCAGGGAGGCACTGAAGCTTTCTTT. Its translation is CASSLAPGQGGTEAFF.

This chain connects TRBV5-4 to TRBJ2-5; D possibly corresponds to TRBD1 (6 bases). The CDR3 runs to 14 residues. Germline V gene data show CDR1 as SGHNT and CDR2 as YYREEE (reference sequence). Deletions cut 0 bases from V and 2 bases from J, with 8 bases between. CDR3 in DNA: TGTGCCAGCAGCTTGGGAGGGGGTCAAGAGACCCAGTACTTC. Its translation: CASSLGGGQETQYF.

This chain joins TRBV14 and TRBJ1-1; D is unresolved. CDR1 is SGHDN and CDR2 is FVKESK in the germline V gene. V lost 0 bases to trimming and J lost 8 bases, with 7 bases between them. The CDR3 runs 12 residues. The CDR3 is CASSQENIEAFF. The CDR3, as DNA: TGTGCCAGCAGCCAAGAAAATATCGAAGCTTTCTTT.

The V call is TRBV4-1, the J call TRBJ1-5, with TRBD1 identical over 10 bases. V shed 6 bases, J shed 6 bases, and the junction held 14 bases outside the gene matches. CDR1 is MGHRA, CDR2 YSYEKL, per germline. This CDR3 has 17 amino acids. CDR3 amino acids: CASRPGTGARRSQPQHF. CDR3 nucleotide sequence: TGCGCCAGCAGACCCGGGACAGGGGCTAGGAGGAGTCAGCCCCAGCATTTT.

The J gene is TRBJ2-7, the V gene TRBV10-3, with 7 bases aligning to TRBD1. Germline V gene lookup returns CDR1 ENHRY and CDR2 SYGVKD. With V trimmed by 4 bases and J by 2 bases, 8 bases remained unmatched. This CDR3 is built from 15 residues. CDR3 nucleotide sequence: TGTGCCATCAGTGGGGCAGGGGGTCGTCCCTACGAGCAGTACTTC. Protein product: CAISGAGGRPYEQYF.

The chain is built from TRBV20-1 and TRBJ2-2; 9 nucleotides agree with TRBD2. There are 14 residues in the CDR3. In germline, CDR1 is DFQATT, CDR2 SNEGSKA (reference sequence). V lost 3 bases to trimming and J lost 6 bases; unmatched junction nucleotides: 5. The CDR3 DNA sequence: TGCAGTGCTAGTGGCGGGGGGGCATCCGGGGAGCTGTTTTTT. Translating it yields CSASGGGASGELFF.

The rearrangement joins TRBV19 to TRBJ1-2, with a possible D match to TRBD1 (6 bases). CDR1 and CDR2 (germline): LNHDA, SQIVND (reference sequence). The V end was cut by 2 bases, the J end by 1 base, with 11 bases between. The CDR3 totals 15 residues. In DNA form, the CDR3 reads TGTGCCAGTAGTATAACGGGGGGCAGTAACTATGGCTACACCTTC. Translation: CASSITGGSNYGYTF.

This clone was picked up a small number of times. This chain joins TRBV2 and TRBJ2-7; TRBD1 matches at 10 bases. The CDR3 has 14 residues. Losses at the gene ends were 3 bases for V and 3 bases for J; bases not matched to a gene: 2. The germline CDR1 and CDR2 sequences are SNHLY and FYNNEI. This chain's CDR3 is CASSDGQGVYEQYF. The CDR3 DNA is TGTGCCAGCAGTGATGGACAGGGGGTCTACGAGCAGTACTTC.

V gene TRBV6-5 combines with J gene TRBJ2-3, with 10 bases fitting TRBD2. Trimming removed 5 bases from V and 2 bases from J; junction bases left unmatched: 4. CDR1 and CDR2 (germline): MNHEY, SVGAGI. CDR3 length: 15 amino acids. The CDR3, as DNA: TGTGCCAGCAGTCTTAGCGGGGGGCTCACAGATACGCAGTATTTT. Translation gives CASSLSGGLTDTQYF.

This clone came up once. The chain joins TRBV27 to TRBJ1-2; the match to TRBD1 covers 7 bases. Germline V lookup: CDR1 MNHEY, CDR2 SMNVEV (reference sequence). The CDR3 is made up of 14 amino acids. J lost 2 bases, V lost 3 bases, and 3 bases had no gene match. CDR3 nucleotides: TGTGCCAGCAGTTTGCACAGGGGAAACTATGGCTACACCTTC. Protein: CASSLHRGNYGYTF.

This clone was picked up one time. The CDR3 DNA reads as TGTGCCAGCAGTGAGAGAGCCTATGGCTACACCTTC. Translation: CASSERAYGYTF. The chain uses TRBV6-1 and TRBJ1-2; no firm D call. V was clipped by 3 bases and J by 4 bases, with 6 bases between them. The CDR3 is made up of 12 amino acids. From germline, CDR1 is MNHNS and CDR2 SASEGT.

J is TRBJ1-2 and V is TRBV21-1; the table names TRBD1, a call not compared with the DNA. TRBV21-1 is recorded as a pseudogene. The CDR3 contains 17 residues. The chain's CDR3 is CASSPILTGPTNYGYTF. CDR3 bases: TGTGCCAGCAGCCCCATCCTCACAGGACCCACCAACTATGGCTACACCTTC.

The chain carries TRBV9 and TRBJ1-4, with D unresolved. Trimming shortened V by 0 bases and J by 5 bases, and 11 bases separated the two germline ends. The CDR3 length is 15 residues. Germline assignment: CDR1 SGDLS and CDR2 YYNGEE. CDR3: CASSVGDSRNEKLFF. CDR3 nucleotide sequence: TGTGCCAGCAGCGTAGGTGACTCAAGAAATGAAAAACTGTTTTTT. Full variable domain (remainder filled in from reference TRBV9 and TRBJ1-4): DSGVTQTPKHLITATGQRVTLRCSPRSGDLSVYWYQQSLDQGLQFLIQYYNGEERAKGNILERFSAQQFPDLHSELNLSSLELGDSALYFCASSVGDSRNEKLFFGSGTQLSVL.

The V call is TRBV5-1, the J call TRBJ1-2; 10 bases are a match to TRBD1. There are 14 residues in the CDR3. V was pared by 5 bases and J by 4 bases, with 5 bases of the junction left unmatched. The germline gives CDR1 SGHRS, CDR2 YFSETQ. This chain's CDR3 is CASSFDRGLYGYTF. The CDR3 region has the DNA TGCGCCAGCAGTTTCGACAGGGGGCTCTATGGCTACACCTTC.

This clone was detected only once. This chain links TRBV19 with TRBJ1-5, with D possibly being TRBD1 (5 bases). This CDR3 has 14 amino acids. Germline V lookup: CDR1 LNHDA, CDR2 SQIVND (reference sequence). Trimming removed 7 bases from V and 1 base from J, with 11 bases in between. CDR3 in DNA: TGTGCCAGTACCCCAGGACAAAGCAATCAGCCCCAGCATTTT. Amino acid sequence: CASTPGQSNQPQHF.

The rearrangement links TRBV27 to TRBJ1-5, with no clear D. CDR1 and CDR2 from the germline V gene are MNHEY and SMNVEV (reference sequence). The CDR3 spans 14 residues. V was trimmed by 8 bases and J by 4 bases, leaving 15 bases between them. The DNA of the CDR3 is TGTGCCAGCTCCGTGCGGCGTTATAATCAGCCCCAGCATTTT. Protein: CASSVRRYNQPQHF.

Only one count was recorded for this clone. This chain connects TRBV5-4 to TRBJ2-3; 12 nucleotides line up with TRBD2. J lost 0 bases, V lost 0 bases, and 8 bases had no gene match. Germline CDR1 SGHNT, CDR2 YYREEE (reference sequence). The CDR3 loop spans 19 amino acids. As DNA, the CDR3 is TGTGCCAGCAGCTTGGGTCTAGCGGGGGGGAGAACTAGCACAGATACGCAGTATTTT. Encoded protein: CASSLGLAGGRTSTDTQYF.